What follows are 2 T cell receptor beta chains derived from one specimen sequenced in a study of blood T cell repertoires in COVID-19. Assay used: immunoSEQ multiplex PCR; TCRdb lists only in-frame clones, some missing. The sample shows around 210,000 clones, less than 85% of them seen only once. Sequences were obtained from peripheral blood. The origin of the receptors is a woman in her 70s with acute or convalescent COVID-19.

This chain uses TRBV7-2 with TRBJ1-4, with 11 bases aligning to TRBD1. Germline trimming cut 5 bases from V and 8 bases from J; bases unmatched to any gene: 4. The germline gives CDR1 SGHTA, CDR2 FQGNSA. This CDR3 is built from 14 residues. CDR3 coding DNA: TGTGCCAGCAGCCGGGGACAGGGGGACGAAAAACTGTTTTTT. Translation: CASSRGQGDEKLFF.

This chain connects TRBV18 to TRBJ2-1; D is possibly TRBD1 (5 bases). Germline CDR1 KGHSH, CDR2 LQKENI. This CDR3 is built from 15 residues. Trimming shortened V by 3 bases and J by 4 bases, and 13 bases separated the two germline ends. Here the CDR3 reads CASSPGQGQYNEQFF. The CDR3 nucleotides read TGTGCCAGCTCACCTGGACAAGGACAATACAATGAGCAGTTCTTC.